This paragraph reports one T cell receptor (beta chain). Method: immunoSEQ multiplex PCR; TCRdb's copy keeps in-frame clones and lacks some. The table shows 150,000 to 200,000 clones, with approximately 96% occurring only once. These data are taken from a study of control samples from healthy donors and cancer patients. The CDR3 is 13 residues long. V lost 6 bases to trimming and J lost 9 bases, with 15 bases between them. In germline, CDR1 is ENHRY, CDR2 SYGVKD. The chain combines TRBV10-3 with TRBJ1-5, with D perhaps matching TRBD1 (6 bases). Sequenced material: blood. This TCR came from a woman in her forties in good health. CDR3 nucleotides: TGTGCCATCAGCGAGGGGGAAGGGGCGCCCCAGCATTTT. It codes for CAISEGEGAPQHF.